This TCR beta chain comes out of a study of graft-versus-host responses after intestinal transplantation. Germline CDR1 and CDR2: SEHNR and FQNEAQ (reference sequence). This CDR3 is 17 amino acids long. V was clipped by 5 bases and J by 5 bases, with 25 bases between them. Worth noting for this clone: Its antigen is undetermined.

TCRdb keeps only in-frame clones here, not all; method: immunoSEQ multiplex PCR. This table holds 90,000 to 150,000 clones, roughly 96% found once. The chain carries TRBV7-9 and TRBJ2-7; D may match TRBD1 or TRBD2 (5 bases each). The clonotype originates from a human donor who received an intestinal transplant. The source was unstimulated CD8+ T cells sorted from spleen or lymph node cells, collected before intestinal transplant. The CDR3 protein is CASSPRASGTLNHEQYF. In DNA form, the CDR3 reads TGTGCCAGCAGCCCCCGCGCTTCTGGGACGTTGAACCACGAGCAGTACTTC.